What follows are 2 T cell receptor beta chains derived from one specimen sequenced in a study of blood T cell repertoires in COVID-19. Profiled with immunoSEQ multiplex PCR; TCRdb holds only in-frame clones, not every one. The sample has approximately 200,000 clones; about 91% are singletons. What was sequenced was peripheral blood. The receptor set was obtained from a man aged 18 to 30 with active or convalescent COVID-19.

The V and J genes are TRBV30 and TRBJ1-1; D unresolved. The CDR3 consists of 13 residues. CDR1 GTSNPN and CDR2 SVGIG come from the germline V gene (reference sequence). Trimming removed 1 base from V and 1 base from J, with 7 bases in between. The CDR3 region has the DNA TGTGCCTGGAGTGCTTCCGGGAACACTGAAGCTTTCTTT. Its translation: CAWSASGNTEAFF. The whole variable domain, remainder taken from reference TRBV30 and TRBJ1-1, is SQTIHQWPATLVQPVGSPLSLECTVEGTSNPNLYWYRQAAGRGLQLLFYSVGIGQISSEVPQNLSASRPQDRQFILSSKKLLLSDSGFYLCAWSASGNTEAFFGQGTRLTVV.

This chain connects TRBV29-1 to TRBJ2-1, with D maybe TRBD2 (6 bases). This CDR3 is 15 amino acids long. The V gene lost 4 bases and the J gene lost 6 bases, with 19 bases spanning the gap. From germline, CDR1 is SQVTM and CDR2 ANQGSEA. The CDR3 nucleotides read TGCAGCGTTGGACAAAGACTAGTCGTAGGCAATGAGCAGTTCTTC. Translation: CSVGQRLVVGNEQFF.